This TCR beta chain was documented in a study of OX40 agonist ivuxolimab in advanced cancers. For the study at large: Every 2 weeks, patients received ivuxolimab intravenously, dosed at 0.01 to 10 mg/kg.

Overall study findings and caveats: Expanded peripheral T-cell antigen specificity went undetermined.

Profiling relied on immunoSEQ multiplex PCR, and the TCRdb table lists in-frame clones only, not all of them. The data hold some 97,000 clones, with 91% observed a single time. As concerns this clone: Its cognate antigen is unknown.

The input for sequencing was CD4+ or CD8+ T cells sorted from blood, taken in a trial of the OX40 agonist ivuxolimab. This clonotype was sampled from an adult with an advanced solid tumor such as melanoma, head and neck, liver or kidney cancer.

The CDR3 reads CASSYAASGRDEQFF. In DNA, the CDR3 is TGTGCCAGCAGTTACGCGGCTAGCGGGAGGGATGAGCAGTTCTTC. The genes are TRBV6-6 and TRBJ2-1; 12 bases align to TRBD2. Losses at the gene ends were 2 bases for V and 8 bases for J; bases not matched to a gene: 4. Germline lookup yields CDR1 MNHNY and CDR2 SVGAGI (reference sequence). The CDR3 has 15 amino acids.